The present entry profiles one TCR beta chain with its context. The data were taken from a study of long-term antiretroviral therapy in people with HIV. Trimming cost V 2 bases and J 2 bases, with 7 bases left between them. Per the germline V gene, CDR1 is SGHRS and CDR2 is YFSETQ. There are 13 residues in the CDR3. Survey level was the resolution at which the v3.0 immunoSEQ assay ran. The method was immunoSEQ multiplex PCR; TCRdb's version includes in-frame clones alone and lacks a portion of them. The top ten hold more than 10% of the sample, which has approximately 10,000 clones, 60% to 75% seen once.

The sequenced sample was unsorted PBMCs, obtained about 3.3 years before starting antiretroviral therapy. The V and J genes are TRBV5-1 and TRBJ1-2; D unclear. The receptor was isolated from a man in his forties with HIV. CDR3 sequence: CASSFPGNYGYTF. The CDR3 bases are TGCGCCAGCAGCTTTCCAGGAAACTATGGCTACACCTTC.